This is a list of T cell receptor beta chains from one sample in a study of cytomegalovirus exposure and HLA in healthy donors. Profiling relied on immunoSEQ multiplex PCR, and the TCRdb table lists in-frame clones only, not all of them. The table includes around 100,000 clones, approximately 72% detected once. Sequenced sample: PBMCs. These receptors originate from a woman aged 45 to 65 in good health and CMV-seronegative. The CDR3 runs from the conserved cysteine through the conserved F or W. D genes are given only for firm matches. Rows give clone size only sometimes, using once, few, many, or a class for an expanded clone.

V gene,clone size,D gene,J gene,CDR3 DNA,CDR3 protein
TRBV5-8,NA,NA,TRBJ1-5,TGTGCCAGCAGCTTGTTACCGGTCAATCAGCCCCAGCATTTT,CASSLLPVNQPQHF
TRBV19,NA,TRBD1,TRBJ2-7,TGTGCCAGCCAAAACCGGGACAGGGGGGTCTACGAGCAGTACTTC,CASQNRDRGVYEQYF
TRBV12-1,few,NA,TRBJ2-7,TGTGCCAGCAGCACCTTAGCGGGAGGGGGGTACGAGCAGTACTTC,CASSTLAGGGYEQYF
TRBV7-2,NA,TRBD2,TRBJ2-1,TGTGCCAGCAGCTTAGCTCTAGCGGGGGGCACCCACAATGAGCAGTTCTTC,CASSLALAGGTHNEQFF
TRBV10-3,NA,TRBD1,TRBJ1-2,TGTGCCATCAGAGGACAGGGCGACTATGGCTACACCTTC,CAIRGQGDYGYTF
TRBV5-4,NA,NA,TRBJ1-2,TGTGCCAGCAGCTTGGGGGGCTACAGCCCCTATGGCTACACCTTC,CASSLGGYSPYGYTF
TRBV10-3,once,TRBD2,TRBJ2-7,TGTGCCATCAGTGGTCGAACTAGCGGGGGGTTCGAGCAGTACTTC,CAISGRTSGGFEQYF
TRBV7-6,NA,TRBD1,TRBJ2-7,TGTGCCAGCAGCCCCCGACAGGGAAACCTTTACGAGCAGTACTTC,CASSPRQGNLYEQYF
TRBV5-1,NA,NA,TRBJ2-3,TGCGCCACCGCCGTAGGGGAATACAGCACAGATACGCAGTATTTT,CATAVGEYSTDTQYF
TRBV7-9,few,TRBD2,TRBJ2-2,TGTGCCAGCAGCTTTCGACTAGCGGGAGAGGTCGGGGAGCTGTTTTTT,CASSFRLAGEVGELFF
TRBV7-2,NA,NA,TRBJ1-1,TGTGCCAGCAGCTTAATTGGGACCAGGGGCACTGAAGCTTTCTTT,CASSLIGTRGTEAFF
TRBV27,NA,TRBD2,TRBJ2-7,TGTGCCAGCAGTTCCTTAGCGGGAGGGCCCTACGAGCAGTACTTC,CASSSLAGGPYEQYF